This TCR beta chain was sequenced in a study of Ad26.COV2.S vaccination and SARS-CoV-2 variants (dated by TCRdb to about 2021). Background for the entire study: Donors in the vaccine arm were drawn from COV1001, a multicentre, randomized, double-blind, placebo-controlled phase I-IIa trial testing Ad26.COV2.S in healthy adults. Ad26.COV2.S was administered intramuscularly at a dose of 5x10^10 or 1x10^11 viral particles, either as one shot or as two shots given 56 days apart. The specificity and breadth of SARS-CoV-2-reactive T cell receptors after Ad26.COV2.S vaccination were assessed by TCRbeta repertoire sequencing. A total of approximately 30 samples were included in the TCR-sequenced set, comprising 19 Ad26.COV2.S vaccine recipients, 5 placebo recipients and 8 SARS-CoV-2 convalescent individuals. Participants in the trial were split at random into five groups of five each, receiving low-dose or high-dose Ad26.COV2.S once or twice, or else placebo on both occasions. Throughout the experiments and outcome assessment, investigators stayed blinded to trial group allocation.

Overall study results and their limits: Comparable non-spike TCR breadth was observed between vaccine and placebo recipients, consistent with only spike being contained in the vaccine. The authors noted that total T cell responses may have been underestimated by the TCR breadth and depth analyses. Substantial breadth of spike-specific CD8+ and CD4+ T cell responses was reported after vaccination. The study lacked the statistical power to compare responses across vaccine doses or regimens. Higher spike-specific TCR breadth was observed in Ad26.COV2.S recipients than in placebo recipients (P = 0.0014).

Measured from the cysteine to the phenylalanine, the CDR3 is 14 residues long. CDR3 DNA only is kept here, 42 bases in frame from base 1. The germline V gene yields SGHVS for CDR1 and FQNEAQ for CDR2. The V end gives up 5 bases and the J end 1 base, leaving 2 bases in the junction not matched to a gene. The immunoSEQ Assay was the method used to sequence TCRbeta CDR3 regions. After extraction, genomic DNA underwent amplification by bias-controlled multiplex PCR, followed by high-throughput sequencing. On the authors' methods: To quantify the absolute abundance of every unique TCRbeta CDR3 region, sequences were collapsed and filtered. T cell fraction was estimated by normalizing TCRbeta template counts to usable DNA, with usable DNA measured through amplification of reference genes found in all nucleated cells. Repertoire TCRs were annotated as SARS-CoV-2-specific when V gene, CDR3 amino acid sequence and J gene were exactly matched to a known reactive TCR set. The reference SARS-CoV-2 TCR set came from MIRA and was filtered for enrichment in COVID-19-positive ImmuneCODE repertoires, removing public or cross-reactive TCRs. Drawing on the MIRA antigens, annotated TCRs were analysed further at the level of specific ORF or position within ORF. Depth was the summed frequency of annotated unique rearrangements, while breadth was defined as annotated unique rearrangements over total unique productive rearrangements. Group comparisons of TCR breadth used two-sided Wilcoxon rank-sum tests. In its TCRdb copy, this immuneACCESS table keeps in-frame sequences only and misses some clones. Where compared with another copy, unresolved V genes explain less than half of these, and the others have no known cause. D and trimming come from the DNA, and the V and J calls and clone size come from that table. This sample has roughly 700,000 clones in its table, and 70% to 90% of those were observed once. The ten largest clones take up around 1.4% of the sample.

Details on this clone: Its antigen is not yet known. Base qualities are not at hand, and no much larger clone is one base apart.

The sample's treatment or condition label, in plain terms: about 20 received Ad26.COV2.S at low or high dose, single or two shots; 5 received placebo; per-sample allocation not given. For vaccine and placebo recipients, repertoires were sequenced using samples collected on day 63 after the first injection. Cohort 1b enrolled roughly 25 adults aged 18-55 years at a single site in Boston, USA, between 29 July and 7 August 2020. Ad26.COV2.S consisted of a replication-incompetent adenovirus type 26 vector by which a prefusion-stabilized SARS-CoV-2 spike protein from the original Wuhan strain was expressed.

The specimen comprised peripheral blood, sampled in a trial of Ad26.COV2.S vaccine versus placebo. The source is a person aged 18-60 years who received the Ad26.COV2.S COVID-19 vaccine or a placebo. The sequence links TRBV7-8 to TRBJ2-7, and TRBD2 aligns with 10 junction nucleotides. The CDR3 amino acid sequence is: CASSRTSGSYEQYF. The bases read TGTGCCAGCAGCCGGACTAGCGGATCCTACGAGCAGTACTTC. Joined to the reference TRBV7-8 and TRBJ2-7 proteins, this CDR3 gives the full variable domain: GAGVSQSPRYKVAKRGQDVALRCDPISGHVSLFWYQQALGQGPEFLTYFQNEAQLDKSGLPSDRFFAERPEGSVSTLKIQRTQQEDSAVYLCASSRTSGSYEQYFGPGTRLTVT.